What follows is one TCR beta chain and its context. The record originates from a study of blood T cell repertoires in COVID-19. Overall study: From T cells, B-cell-depleted T cells, or PBMCs came the material, which was cDNA or gDNA.

A Seattle source enrolled patients during active infection and followed them longitudinally. Authors' methods: Reference gene primer amplification yielded estimated nucleated cell counts. Only in-frame clones appear in the TCRdb table, and some are missing; sequencing was by immunoSEQ multiplex PCR. That table is the source of V, J and clone size, and D and trimming were worked out from the DNA. Among 110,000 to 150,000 clones listed, about 76% were seen once. Germline-derived CDR1 and CDR2 are SGDLS and YYNGEE. The CDR3 totals 14 residues. Trimming took off 4 bases at V and 4 bases at J, with 15 bases between the two ends.

The sample consisted of peripheral blood. The chain combines TRBV9 with TRBJ2-7, with D perhaps matching TRBD2 (5 bases). This clonotype originated in a woman between 65 and 79 years old with COVID-19, enrolled during active disease. CDR3 in amino acids: CASSPQRTAYEQYF. The CDR3, as DNA: TGTGCCAGCAGCCCCCAGCGGACGGCTTACGAGCAGTACTTC.